A single sample gave rise to the 21 T cell receptor beta chains below, sequenced in a study of T cell changes during pregnancy in multiple sclerosis. Clones were sequenced by immunoSEQ multiplex PCR, and TCRdb holds only the in-frame ones, with some missing. The repertoire holds around 71,000 clones, roughly 94% seen once, with more than 1.1% in the top ten. The specimen was peripheral blood, collected after pregnancy. The source is a female donor with multiple sclerosis, enrolled in a pregnancy study.

The chain uses TRBV7-9 and TRBJ1-3; tentative D call: TRBD1 (6 bases). The germline V gene has CDR1 SEHNR and CDR2 FQNEAQ (reference sequence). The V end was cut by 1 base, the J end by 0 bases, with 16 bases between. This CDR3 has 18 residues. CDR3 sequence reads: CASSLGRGGGYSGNTIYF. In DNA form, the CDR3 reads TGTGCCAGCAGCTTAGGCAGGGGAGGGGGTTACTCTGGAAACACCATATATTTT.

This rearrangement joins TRBV28 to TRBJ2-3; a weak D match, TRBD1 (6 bases). This CDR3 has 15 residues. CDR1 and CDR2 from the germline V gene are MDHEN and SYDVKM. Deletions cut 4 bases from V and 2 bases from J, with 13 bases between. CDR3 DNA sequence: TGTGCCAGCAGTTCACCGACAGGAATCACAGATACGCAGTATTTT. The encoded protein is CASSSPTGITDTQYF.

The rearrangement uses TRBV7-9 and TRBJ1-5; TRBD1 agrees at 7 bases. The CDR3 sequence is 13 residues long. The V gene end was trimmed by 5 bases and the J gene end by 5 bases; junction bases not matched to a gene: 3. Germline lookup yields CDR1 SEHNR and CDR2 FQNEAQ (reference sequence). In DNA form, the CDR3 reads TGTGCCAGCAGCACCACAGGGGATCAGCCCCAGCATTTT. Amino acids: CASSTTGDQPQHF.

This sequence joins TRBV5-5 and TRBJ2-3, with 9 nucleotides matching TRBD2. V dropped 1 base and J dropped 6; count of bases not matched to a gene: 9. This CDR3 contains 16 residues. Germline V gene lookup returns CDR1 SGHKS and CDR2 YYEKEE (reference sequence). CDR3 sequence reads: CASSLRRIAGVDTQYF. The CDR3 coding sequence is TGTGCCAGCAGCTTGCGTCGGATAGCGGGAGTGGATACGCAGTATTTT.

The rearrangement uses TRBV27 and TRBJ2-1; 13 nucleotides line up with TRBD2. CDR1 is MNHEY, CDR2 SMNVEV, per germline (reference sequence). V trimming: 6 bases; J trimming: 7 bases; junction bases outside the gene matches: 3. CDR3 length: 14 residues. CDR3 sequence: CASRPGLAGNEQFF. The CDR3 coding sequence is TGTGCCAGCAGGCCGGGACTAGCGGGAAATGAGCAGTTCTTC.

In its sample, this clone was seen once. This chain joins TRBV7-2 and TRBJ1-1, with no clear D. The V gene lost 0 bases and the J gene lost 6 bases, with 17 bases spanning the gap. Looked up from germline, CDR1 is SGHTA and CDR2 is FQGNSA. The CDR3 length is 16 residues. This CDR3 reads CASSLAGGSYRAEAFF. CDR3 nucleotide sequence: TGTGCCAGCAGCTTAGCAGGAGGATCTTATCGGGCTGAAGCTTTCTTT.

Concerning this clone: A read error may produce the germline difference seen at one junction end. This rearrangement joins TRBV5-1 to TRBJ1-3; 12 bases are a match to TRBD1. The germline CDR1 and CDR2 sequences are SGHRS and YFSETQ. The CDR3 loop spans 16 amino acids. For the CDR3, the DNA is TGCGCCAGCAGCTTGGAGGGACAGGGGGCTGGATACACCATATATTTT. Residues: CASSLEGQGAGYTIYF.

CDR3 sequence: CASSYVGGYEQYF. As DNA, the CDR3 is TGTGCCAGCAGCTACGTAGGGGGCTACGAGCAGTACTTC. This chain joins TRBV5-4 and TRBJ2-7, with a possible D match to TRBD1 (6 bases). The CDR3 is 13 residues long. Trimming removed 3 bases at V and 3 bases at J, with 10 bases between. The germline V gene encodes CDR1 SGHNT and CDR2 YYREEE (reference sequence).

This rearrangement joins TRBV29-1 to TRBJ2-3; TRBD1 is a possible D gene (8 bases). CDR3 length equals 13 residues. V lost 7 bases, J lost 5 bases, and 16 bases lay in between. Germline CDR1 reads SQVTM; CDR2 reads ANQGSEA. The CDR3 DNA reads TGCAGCGGAGACAGGGGAGGGAAAGATACGCAGTATTTT. Amino acids: CSGDRGGKDTQYF.

The chain joins TRBV27 to TRBJ1-5; 8 nucleotides match TRBD1. J gave up 6 bases and V 6 bases, and 13 bases lay outside the gene matches. The CDR3 sequence is 16 residues long. In germline, CDR1 is MNHEY, CDR2 SMNVEV (reference sequence). The CDR3 nucleotides are TGTGCCAGCAGCCCGAATGACAGGGGCGCGAGTCAGCCCCAGCATTTT. Translating gives CASSPNDRGASQPQHF.

The V gene is TRBV5-1, the J gene TRBJ1-2; the D is unclear. Trimming took off 4 bases at V and 8 bases at J, with 24 bases between the two ends. CDR3 length: 16 amino acids. Germline assignment: CDR1 SGHRS and CDR2 YFSETQ. CDR3 loop: CASSILSGTNSGGYTF. CDR3 sequence (DNA): TGCGCCAGCAGCATACTATCCGGCACCAATTCCGGAGGCTACACCTTC.

The rearrangement joins TRBV10-1 to TRBJ2-7, with TRBD1 matching over 9 bases. Germline CDR1 and CDR2: WNHNN and SYGVQD (reference sequence). V trimming: 5 bases; J trimming: 2 bases; junction bases outside the gene matches: 7. The CDR3 runs 15 residues. CDR3 sequence: CASSRRDREPYEQYF. The CDR3 DNA reads TGCGCCAGCAGTCGCCGGGACAGGGAACCCTACGAGCAGTACTTC.

This clone was seen a few times. The chain recombines TRBV7-9 with TRBJ1-1, with 7 positions matching TRBD1. The CDR3 has 15 residues. The V gene's germline CDR1 is SEHNR and CDR2 FQNEAQ (reference sequence). V shed 5 bases, J shed 1 base, and the junction held 7 bases outside the gene matches. The CDR3 sequence is CASSVPGQQNTEAFF. The CDR3, as DNA: TGTGCCAGCAGCGTCCCGGGACAGCAGAACACTGAAGCTTTCTTT.

This clone was seen a handful of times. The chain has TRBV5-1 and TRBJ2-7; 8 bases agree with TRBD2. Trimming cost V 2 bases and J 1 base; bases outside gene matches: 8. CDR1 SGHRS and CDR2 YFSETQ come from the germline V gene. The CDR3 totals 16 residues. CDR3 sequence reads: CASSFETSGSSYEQYF. As DNA, the CDR3 is TGCGCCAGCAGCTTCGAAACTAGCGGATCTTCCTACGAGCAGTACTTC.

The chain joins TRBV2 to TRBJ1-2, with TRBD1 matching over 8 bases. CDR3 size: 14 residues. J gave up 3 bases and V 9 bases, and 9 bases lay outside the gene matches. Germline CDR1 and CDR2: SNHLY and FYNNEI. CDR3 bases: TGTGCCAGGACGAGGACAGGGTCTCACTATGGCTACACCTTC. Its protein product is CARTRTGSHYGYTF.

This chain uses TRBV6-5 with TRBJ1-2; 7 nucleotides match TRBD1. V was clipped by 6 bases and J by 8 bases; unmatched bases: 12. The CDR3 contains 14 residues. In germline, CDR1 is MNHEY, CDR2 SVGAGI. The chain's CDR3 is CASRTFEGARGYTF. In nucleotides, the CDR3 is TGTGCCAGCAGAACCTTCGAGGGGGCGAGGGGCTACACCTTC.

The chain carries TRBV28 and TRBJ2-5; D is uncertain. This CDR3 has 15 residues. CDR1 and CDR2 (germline): MDHEN, SYDVKM. V was pared by 6 bases and J by 1 base, with 15 bases between. The chain's CDR3 is CASSFPRESQETQYF. The CDR3 nucleotides read TGTGCCAGCAGCTTCCCCCGCGAGAGCCAAGAGACCCAGTACTTC.

The chain has TRBV7-3 and TRBJ2-1; the D gene is possibly TRBD1 (6 bases). Germline-derived CDR1 and CDR2 are SGHTA and FQGTGA. This CDR3 has 15 amino acids. The ends were cut back, 0 bases at V and 5 bases at J, with 11 bases in the middle. The CDR3 DNA reads as TGTGCCAGCAGCTTAACGGGCAGGGGTGACAATGAGCAGTTCTTC. It yields the protein CASSLTGRGDNEQFF.

The chain is built from TRBV20-1 and TRBJ2-7; perhaps TRBD1 as D (6 bases). This CDR3 spans 11 amino acids. Germline CDR1 DFQATT, CDR2 SNEGSKA (reference sequence). Trimming left V 6 bases short and J 5 bases short, with 11 bases between. The CDR3 DNA is TGCAGTGCGGCCTCAGGGGACGAGCAGTACTTC. Protein product: CSAASGDEQYF.

CDR3 region: CASTGGEGGYTF. The CDR3 DNA is TGTGCCAGCACCGGGGGGGAGGGTGGCTACACCTTC. The rearrangement links TRBV28 to TRBJ1-2, with a tentative D call TRBD1 (5 bases). Germline V gives CDR1 MDHEN, CDR2 SYDVKM. The CDR3 contains 12 residues. Trimming cost V 7 bases and J 7 bases, with 13 bases left between them.

This clone was seen once. The chain combines TRBV6-5 with TRBJ2-3; weak D call: TRBD1 (6 bases). CDR1 is MNHEY, CDR2 SVGAGI, per germline. The length of the CDR3 is 15 residues. V was trimmed by 4 bases and J by 3 bases, leaving 14 bases between them. The CDR3 region has the DNA TGTGCCAGCAGTTTGGGGCAGGGGATTACAGATACGCAGTATTTT. This codes for CASSLGQGITDTQYF.